These 23 T cell receptor beta chains share one sample of origin, sequenced in a study of molecular identifiers for immune sequencing clone quantification. TCRdb called the PCR reads again in MiXCR, with one record for every CDR3 protein. The sample yields under 800,000 distinct CDR3 sequences, over 25% seen once. Sequencing input: naive CD8+ T cells from blood, with Jurkat cell RNA spiked in. Sample subset: FACS-sorted CD8+CD4-CCR7+CD45RA+ naive T cells. The source is a human donor in good health. Some libraries in this study had Jurkat cell RNA spiked in.

CDR3 in DNA: TGTGCCAGCAGCCAAGACGGGGCGGGAGGGCCCCCCTACGAGCAGTACTTC. Translated: CASSQDGAGGPPYEQYF. The chain combines TRBV4-2 with TRBJ2-7; TRBD2 matches 9 bases. Germline CDR1 LGHNA, CDR2 YNFKEQ. Unmatched junction bases numbered 8, after V lost 0 bases and J lost 2 bases. The CDR3 extends over 17 amino acids.

This clonotype has a handful of counts. The chain employs TRBV7-9 and TRBJ2-7; possibly TRBD2 for D (5 bases). Per germline, CDR1 SEHNR and CDR2 FQNEAQ (reference sequence). This CDR3 spans 13 amino acids. Trimming cost V 5 bases and J 1 base, with 9 bases left between them. The CDR3 protein is CASSKPGSYEQYF. The CDR3 DNA reads as TGTGCCAGCAGCAAGCCGGGGTCCTACGAGCAGTACTTC. Complete variable domain (other parts from reference TRBV7-9 and TRBJ2-7): DTGVSQNPRHKITKRGQNVTFRCDPISEHNRLYWYRQTLGQGPEFLTYFQNEAQLEKSRLLSDRFSAERPKGSFSTLEIQRTEQGDSAMYLCASSKPGSYEQYFGPGTRLTVT.

The gene calls are TRBV19 and TRBJ1-6, with D unclear. The CDR3 has 17 residues. Per germline, CDR1 LNHDA and CDR2 SQIVND (reference sequence). The germline V and J ends were trimmed by 7 bases and 0 bases, with 16 bases remaining between them. The CDR3 loop is CASTPSAGLSYNSPLHF. Here the CDR3 DNA reads TGTGCCAGTACCCCAAGCGCCGGTCTCTCCTATAATTCACCCCTCCACTTT.

This clonotype was seen repeatedly, ten times or more. This chain connects TRBV20-1 to TRBJ2-3; the match to TRBD2 covers 10 bases. Germline lookup yields CDR1 DFQATT and CDR2 SNEGSKA (reference sequence). This CDR3 has 14 amino acids. V shed 0 bases, J shed 7 bases, and the junction held 4 bases outside the gene matches. The CDR3 loop is CSAREAGGPHTQYF. CDR3 coding DNA: TGCAGTGCTAGAGAAGCGGGGGGGCCACATACGCAGTATTTT.

The sample holds many counts of this clonotype. The CDR3 nucleotides are TGTGCCAGCAGTGAATCGGGAAGCTATCGGACCCAGTACTTC. Protein: CASSESGSYRTQYF. The chain employs TRBV25-1 and TRBJ2-5, with a tentative D call TRBD2 (5 bases). The CDR3 is made up of 14 amino acids. V lost 1 base, J lost 7 bases, and 13 bases lay in between. Germline V gene sequence: CDR1 MGHDK, CDR2 SYGVNS. The full variable domain, with the rest looked up from reference TRBV25-1 and TRBJ2-5, is EADIYQTPRYLVIGTGKKITLECSQTMGHDKMYWYQQDPGMELHLIHYSYGVNSTEKGDLSSESTVSRIRTEHFPLTLESARPSHTSQYLCASSESGSYRTQYFGPGTRLLVL.

In this sample, this clonotype turned up many times. V usage is TRBV7-9 and J usage is TRBJ1-5; no definite D call. The CDR3 totals 13 residues. Germline lookup yields CDR1 SEHNR and CDR2 FQNEAQ (reference sequence). Trimming took off 3 bases at V and 5 bases at J, with 8 bases between the two ends. The CDR3 sequence is CASSFESHQPQHF. CDR3 coding DNA: TGTGCCAGCAGCTTTGAGTCGCATCAGCCCCAGCATTTT.

The chain employs TRBV5-1 and TRBJ2-7; 10 bases fit TRBD1. This CDR3 is 14 amino acids long. Germline CDR1 reads SGHRS; CDR2 reads YFSETQ. Germline trimming cut 0 bases from V and 8 bases from J; bases unmatched to any gene: 5. The CDR3: CASSLAGTGDKQYF. CDR3 nucleotide sequence: TGCGCCAGCAGCTTGGCCGGGACAGGGGACAAGCAGTACTTC.

The gene calls are TRBV11-2 and TRBJ2-6; 9 bases align to TRBD2. The CDR3 extends over 17 amino acids. V was pared by 2 bases and J by 3 bases, with 5 bases of the junction left unmatched. Germline assignment: CDR1 SGHAT and CDR2 FQNNGV. CDR3 in DNA: TGTGCCAGCAGCTTAACAGCGGGAGGCTTTGGGGCCAACGTCCTGACTTTC. Translation: CASSLTAGGFGANVLTF.

This clonotype was seen ten or more times. The chain is built from TRBV7-9 and TRBJ1-3; unclear D gene. The CDR3 has 15 amino acids. Germline loops: CDR1 SEHNR, CDR2 FQNEAQ (reference sequence). Trimming took 3 bases from V and 4 from J, leaving 13 bases between them. Here the CDR3 DNA reads TGTGCCAGCAGCTTCCCCGCCCCGGACGGAAACACCATATATTTT. Protein: CASSFPAPDGNTIYF.

This clonotype was counted ten times or more. The chain is built from TRBV27 and TRBJ1-5; D gene uncertain. Trimming removed 3 bases at V and 7 bases at J, with 7 bases between. Germline V gene lookup returns CDR1 MNHEY and CDR2 SMNVEV (reference sequence). CDR3 length equals 12 residues. The CDR3 region is CASSLIGQPQHF. CDR3 bases: TGTGCCAGCAGTTTGATCGGGCAGCCCCAGCATTTT.

About this clonotype itself: One base away lies a much larger clone, so this may be a sequencing read error. The chain is built from TRBV9 and TRBJ1-1; D is unresolved. Germline V gene lookup returns CDR1 SGDLS and CDR2 YYNGEE. This CDR3 has 13 amino acids. The CDR3 nucleotides read TGTACCAGCAGCGTAACCCCGAACACTGAAGCTTTCTTT. Protein product: CTSSVTPNTEAFF.

This clonotype was picked up many times. The chain is built from TRBV27 and TRBJ1-3; 7 bases match TRBD1. Per germline, CDR1 MNHEY and CDR2 SMNVEV (reference sequence). V shed 6 bases, J shed 1 base, and the junction held 12 bases outside the gene matches. The CDR3 sequence is 17 residues long. CDR3 protein: CASSGGRPRGSGNTIYF. The CDR3 nucleotides read TGTGCCAGCAGCGGAGGGAGGCCCAGGGGGTCTGGAAACACCATATATTTT.

A word on this clonotype: A much bigger clone sits one base away, suggesting this may be a read error. The rearrangement uses TRBV29-1 and TRBJ2-5; 10 bases are a match to TRBD1. Germline V gene lookup returns CDR1 SQVTM and CDR2 ANQGSEA. The CDR3 contains 20 residues. The CDR3 DNA is TGCAGCGTTCCGACACCAAACCGGGACAGGGGCACCATTTCCCAAGAGCCCCAGTACTTC. As protein: CSVPTPNRDRGTISQEPQYF.

A remark on this clonotype: No conserved phenylalanine or tryptophan is present at the end of the CDR3, so a read error is the likely explanation. The chain uses TRBV7-8 and TRBJ2-7; 10 bases match TRBD1. The trim removed 4 bases at V and 2 bases at J, leaving 8 bases unmatched. In germline, CDR1 is SGHVS, CDR2 FQNEAQ. This CDR3 has 16 amino acids. CDR3 nucleotide sequence: TGTGCCAGCAGCTCCTTTATTGGACAGGGGGCCTACGAGCAGTACCTC. Its translation: CASSSFIGQGAYEQYL.

With respect to this clonotype: This could be a read error, since a much larger clone is one nucleotide away. The chain is built from TRBV20-1 and TRBJ1-1; TRBD1 might be the D (5 bases). The germline V gene encodes CDR1 DFQATT and CDR2 SNEGSKA (reference sequence). Trimming took off 0 bases at V and 1 base at J, with 21 bases between the two ends. The CDR3 spans 18 residues. The CDR3 sequence is CSARDRGTLLSTNTEAFF. CDR3 in DNA: TGCAGTGCTAGAGATCGGGGCACCCTTCTCTCCACGAACACTGAAGCTTTCTTT.

About this clonotype itself: Germline and junction disagree at one end, which may indicate a read error. V gene TRBV28 combines with J gene TRBJ1-2; possibly TRBD1 for D (5 bases). Per the germline V gene, CDR1 is MDHEN and CDR2 is SYDVKM. The CDR3 contains 18 residues. CDR3 nucleotides: TGTGACAGCAGCCCGAACCGGATCCGGGACCCCGGGGGCTATGGCTACACCTTC. This translates into CDSSPNRIRDPGGYGYTF.

About this clonotype itself: This may stem from a read error, because a much larger clone lies one nucleotide away. CDR3 sequence (DNA): TGCAGCGTTGGGCGCAGCACGGGTGAGCAGTTCTTC. Amino acids: CSVGRSTGEQFF. The V call is TRBV29-1, the J call TRBJ2-1, with unresolved D. The ends were cut back, 4 bases at V and 9 bases at J, with 13 bases in the middle. CDR1 is SQVTM and CDR2 is ANQGSEA in the germline V gene. The CDR3 has 12 residues.

This clonotype was counted only a few times. The chain couples TRBV19 to TRBJ1-1; D is possibly TRBD1 (5 bases). The CDR3 runs to 11 residues. V lost 8 bases and J 6 bases, leaving 10 bases between the germline ends. Germline CDR1 is LNHDA and CDR2 is SQIVND (reference sequence). In DNA, the CDR3 is TGTGCCAGTGGTTGGGGCGCTGAAGCTTTCTTT. Translated: CASGWGAEAFF.

As for this clonotype: Given a much more abundant clone one base away, this may be a read error. No conserved phenylalanine or tryptophan is present at the end of the CDR3, so a read error is the likely explanation. The CDR3 here is CASSLQDRALDTQYL. The CDR3 DNA is TGTGCCAGCAGCCTCCAGGACAGGGCATTAGATACGCAGTATCTT. V and J are TRBV11-2 and TRBJ2-3; 8 nucleotides align to TRBD1. CDR3 length: 15 residues. Germline V gene data show CDR1 as SGHAT and CDR2 as FQNNGV. V lost 5 bases and J lost 5; bases outside the gene matches: 9.

In the case of this clonotype: Since a much larger clone is just one base distant, this may be a read error. The chain is built from TRBV13 and TRBJ2-7; TRBD2 is a possible D gene (6 bases). The germline V and J ends were trimmed by 8 bases and 6 bases, with 14 bases remaining between them. The CDR3 extends over 12 amino acids. Germline CDR1 reads PRHDT; CDR2 reads FYEKMQ (reference sequence). The CDR3 loop reads CASGPEEGEQYF. DNA of the CDR3: TGTGCCAGCGGCCCAGAGGAGGGCGAGCAGTACTTC.

This clonotype was recorded once. A much larger clonotype is one base distant, so this may be a read error. The J gene is TRBJ2-1, the V gene TRBV4-3; 9 bases match TRBD1. CDR1 LGHNA and CDR2 YSLEER come from the germline V gene. The CDR3 is made up of 16 amino acids. The CDR3 here is CASSRGRDRVNGEQSF. The CDR3 DNA reads as TGCGCCAGCAGCCGAGGCCGGGACAGGGTCAATGGGGAGCAGTCCTTC.

This clonotype was counted at least ten times. For the CDR3, the DNA is TGTGCCAGCAGCCCCTTACCGCCGGGACAGGGCACCTACGAGCAGTACTTC. Its protein is CASSPLPPGQGTYEQYF. This sequence joins TRBV14 and TRBJ2-7, with 9 nucleotides matching TRBD1. From germline, CDR1 is SGHDN and CDR2 FVKESK. CDR3 length: 17 residues. The V gene end was trimmed by 4 bases and the J gene end by 2 bases; junction bases not matched to a gene: 12.

The chain recombines TRBV7-9 with TRBJ2-7, with D unclear. Germline V gene lookup returns CDR1 SEHNR and CDR2 FQNEAQ (reference sequence). Trimming removed 2 bases at V and 0 bases at J, with 11 bases between. The CDR3 sequence is 15 residues long. In nucleotides, the CDR3 is TGTGCCAGCAGCTTATCTCGACCCAGCTCCTACGAGCAGTACTTC. Its protein is CASSLSRPSSYEQYF.